A selection of T cell receptor beta chains follows, all from one sample in a study of cytotoxic CD8 clonotypes in ibrutinib-treated CLL. Sequencing was performed with immunoSEQ multiplex PCR; in TCRdb, only in-frame clones are kept and a portion is missing. Of 300,000 or so clones in the sample, 67% were seen once. The sequences come from PBMCs, collected after 36 months of ibrutinib treatment. These receptors all stem from a human donor with chronic lymphocytic leukemia. Both conserved end residues are part of each CDR3. D genes are given only for firm matches. Clone size is not always given. Where it is, it says once, few, many or a class for expanded clones.

v_gene	len	j_gene	abundance	d_gene	CDR3aa	CDR3nt
TRBV7-8	14	TRBJ1-1	few	-	CASSFLAEDTEAFF	TGTGCCAGCAGCTTCTTGGCGGAGGACACTGAAGCTTTCTTT
TRBV11-2	12	TRBJ2-5	-	-	CASSFAEETQYF	TGTGCCAGCAGCTTTGCGGAAGAGACCCAGTACTTC
TRBV7-8	15	TRBJ2-6	once	-	CASSLKLSGANVLTF	TGTGCCAGCAGCTTAAAGCTTTCTGGGGCCAACGTCCTGACTTTC
TRBV13	14	TRBJ1-2	-	TRBD1	CASSNGTGFGGYTF	TGTGCCAGCAGCAACGGGACAGGGTTCGGTGGCTACACCTTC
TRBV28	11	TRBJ2-7	-	-	CASRSPYEQYF	TGTGCCAGCAGAAGCCCCTACGAGCAGTACTTC
TRBV5-4	15	TRBJ1-3	-	-	CASSSEGASGNTIYF	TGTGCCAGCAGCTCGGAAGGAGCCTCTGGAAACACCATATATTTT
TRBV29-1	12	TRBJ1-1	-	-	CSGRTGLTEAFF	TGCAGCGGCCGAACAGGGTTAACTGAAGCTTTCTTT
TRBV25-1	17	TRBJ2-7	-	TRBD1	CASSKDRSGPSSYEQYF	TGTGCCAGCAGCAAGGACAGGTCAGGGCCCTCTTCCTACGAGCAGTACTTC
TRBV9	15	TRBJ2-3	-	TRBD2	CASSGGGPDTDTQYF	TGTGCCAGCAGCGGGGGAGGGCCCGACACAGATACGCAGTATTTT
TRBV7-2	16	TRBJ1-5	-	-	CASSDRTAYSNQPQHF	TGTGCCAGCAGCGACCGGACAGCGTATAGCAATCAGCCCCAGCATTTT
TRBV5-1	13	TRBJ2-3	-	-	CASSSLETDTQYF	TGCGCCAGCAGCTCTCTAGAGACAGATACGCAGTATTTT
TRBV7-9	14	TRBJ2-5	-	TRBD1	CASSATGGRETQYF	TGTGCCAGCAGCGCGACAGGGGGCAGGGAGACCCAGTACTTC
TRBV4-1	17	TRBJ2-7	-	-	CASSNSFTGYYSYEQYF	TGCGCCAGCAGTAACTCTTTCACAGGCTACTACTCCTACGAGCAGTACTTC
TRBV5-1	16	TRBJ2-3	-	-	CASSLVAAGTTDTQYF	TGCGCCAGCAGCTTGGTAGCGGCAGGGACTACAGATACGCAGTATTTT
TRBV27	14	TRBJ2-3	-	TRBD1	CASSIQGAPDTQYF	TGTGCCAGCAGTATCCAGGGGGCCCCCGATACGCAGTATTTT
TRBV5-5	15	TRBJ2-7	-	TRBD2	CASSPRWTSPYEQYF	TGTGCCAGCAGCCCACGATGGACTAGCCCCTACGAGCAGTACTTC
TRBV27	14	TRBJ1-2	-	TRBD1	CASSPTGGSYGYTF	TGTGCCAGCAGTCCGACAGGGGGCAGCTATGGCTACACCTTC
TRBV18	15	TRBJ1-4	few	-	CASSPRDGTNEKLFF	TGTGCCAGCTCACCAAGGGATGGAACTAATGAAAAACTGTTTTTT
TRBV5-1	13	TRBJ2-3	-	-	CASSPGVADTQYF	TGCGCCAGCAGCCCCGGGGTGGCAGATACGCAGTATTTT
TRBV11-3	14	TRBJ1-1	-	-	CASSFDVSNTEAFF	TGTGCCAGCAGCTTCGACGTCTCGAACACTGAAGCTTTCTTT
TRBV27	14	TRBJ1-5	-	-	CASSSLTGRQPQHF	TGTGCCAGCAGTTCCCTGACAGGTCGGCAGCCCCAGCATTTT
TRBV29-1	13	TRBJ1-1	few	-	CSVQAGVRTEAFF	TGCAGCGTTCAGGCGGGGGTGAGAACTGAAGCTTTCTTT
TRBV10-1	13	TRBJ2-3	-	-	CASSTGGSDTQYF	TGCGCCAGCAGTACGGGGGGCTCAGATACGCAGTATTTT
TRBV13	19	TRBJ2-3	-	-	CASSTRQDPKSGDTDTQYF	TGTGCCAGCAGCACACGACAGGACCCTAAGAGCGGGGACACAGATACGCAGTATTTT
TRBV7-8	15	TRBJ1-2	-	TRBD1	CASSLGLDRGSGYTF	TGTGCCAGCAGCTTAGGGTTGGACAGGGGTTCTGGCTACACCTTC
TRBV7-9	16	TRBJ2-5	-	TRBD2	CASSLVSGRVFQTQYF	TGTGCCAGCAGCTTAGTCAGCGGGAGGGTGTTTCAGACCCAGTACTTC
TRBV2	16	TRBJ1-6	-	-	CASSVRAGPYNSPLHF	TGTGCCAGCAGTGTTAGGGCTGGGCCCTATAATTCACCCCTCCACTTT
TRBV27	16	TRBJ2-5	-	-	CASSFPRGRTKETQYF	TGTGCCAGCAGTTTTCCCCGAGGCAGGACGAAAGAGACCCAGTACTTC
TRBV11-2	16	TRBJ2-2	few	-	CASSSRDSLNTGELFF	TGTGCCAGCAGCTCCCGGGACTCCTTGAACACCGGGGAGCTGTTTTTT
TRBV19	15	TRBJ2-5	few	-	CASSIHAQSMETQYF	TGTGCCAGTAGTATCCACGCCCAGTCGATGGAGACCCAGTACTTC
TRBV2	12	TRBJ2-7	-	-	CASSLGSYEQYF	TGTGCCAGCAGTTTAGGGTCCTACGAGCAGTACTTC
TRBV2	15	TRBJ2-5	-	-	CASSEAVLIQETQYF	TGTGCCAGCAGTGAAGCCGTCTTGATTCAAGAGACCCAGTACTTC
TRBV6-1	16	TRBJ2-3	-	TRBD1	CASSEALDRESDTQYF	TGTGCCAGCAGTGAAGCGCTGGACAGGGAATCGGATACGCAGTATTTT
TRBV2	14	TRBJ2-1	-	TRBD1	CASSRWTGANEQFF	TGTGCCAGCAGCCGGTGGACAGGGGCCAATGAGCAGTTCTTC
TRBV5-3	16	TRBJ2-4	once	-	CARSLEDRIAKNIQYF	TGTGCCAGAAGCTTGGAGGACAGAATAGCCAAAAACATTCAGTACTTC
TRBV4-1	16	TRBJ2-1	-	TRBD2	CASSPLPAGVWNEQFF	TGCGCCAGCAGCCCCCTACCGGCGGGAGTGTGGAATGAGCAGTTCTTC
TRBV7-3	15	TRBJ1-1	-	TRBD1	CASSITGVRTTEAFF	TGTGCCAGCAGCATCACAGGGGTGAGAACCACTGAAGCTTTCTTT
TRBV9	13	TRBJ2-3	-	-	CASSGLKADTQYF	TGTGCCAGCAGCGGTTTGAAGGCAGATACGCAGTATTTT
TRBV7-9	13	TRBJ2-5	-	-	CASSSYLQETQYF	TGTGCCAGCAGCTCATACCTCCAAGAGACCCAGTACTTC
TRBV6-5	13	TRBJ1-6	once	-	CVVGSSYNSPLHF	TGTGTGGTGGGGAGCTCCTATAATTCACCCCTCCACTTT
TRBV19	14	TRBJ2-7	-	TRBD1	CASRRGQGTYEQYF	TGTGCCAGTAGACGTGGACAGGGGACCTACGAGCAGTACTTC
TRBV29-1	14	TRBJ2-3	once	TRBD1	CSVTGERFTDTQYF	TGCAGCGTTACAGGGGAGCGGTTCACAGATACGCAGTATTTT
TRBV28	14	TRBJ1-2	few	TRBD1	CASSVGTGTYGYTF	TGTGCCAGCAGTGTTGGGACAGGGACGTATGGCTACACCTTC
TRBV25-1	11	TRBJ1-5	-	-	CASSDFGPQHF	TGTGCCAGCAGTGATTTTGGGCCCCAGCATTTT
TRBV9	16	TRBJ2-5	-	TRBD1	CASSVGAGGAQETQYF	TGTGCCAGCAGCGTAGGGGCAGGGGGCGCCCAGGAGACCCAGTACTTC
TRBV4-1	18	TRBJ2-3	-	-	CASSQEPRAQRSTDTQYF	TGCGCCAGCAGCCAAGAGCCCAGGGCCCAACGCAGCACAGATACGCAGTATTTT
TRBV9	21	TRBJ1-1	once	TRBD1	CASTVGPETGGYVLGNTEAFF	TGTGCCAGCACCGTAGGGCCGGAAACAGGGGGCTATGTGCTAGGGAACACTGAAGCTTTCTTT
TRBV13	14	TRBJ2-5	few	-	CASSSTEGQETQYF	TGTGCCAGCAGTTCCACGGAGGGCCAAGAGACCCAGTACTTC
TRBV5-1	15	TRBJ2-1	-	-	CASSSTGTPYNEQFF	TGCGCCAGCAGCTCAACAGGGACTCCTTACAATGAGCAGTTCTTC
TRBV2	14	TRBJ2-7	-	TRBD1	CASSGPTGPGEQYF	TGTGCCAGCAGCGGTCCGACAGGGCCTGGCGAGCAGTACTTC
TRBV7-8	14	TRBJ2-7	-	-	CASTPRDGFYEQYF	TGTGCCAGCACTCCCCGGGACGGGTTCTACGAGCAGTACTTC
TRBV29-1	14	TRBJ2-1	-	-	CSARTRETSNEQFF	TGCAGCGCCCGGACTCGAGAAACGAGCAATGAGCAGTTCTTC
TRBV5-6	14	TRBJ2-7	few	TRBD1	CASSFGTGGVEQYF	TGTGCCAGCAGCTTCGGGACAGGGGGCGTCGAGCAGTACTTC
TRBV4-2	15	TRBJ2-1	-	TRBD2	CASSRPSGGHLEQFF	TGTGCCAGCAGCCGCCCTAGCGGGGGGCACCTTGAGCAGTTCTTC
TRBV29-1	19	TRBJ2-7	-	-	CSVVRPSRTAQTGIYEQYF	TGCAGCGTTGTCCGGCCCTCCAGAACAGCACAGACAGGAATCTACGAGCAGTACTTC
TRBV15	14	TRBJ1-5	-	-	CATSRDRGAWVGDF	TGTGCCACCAGCAGAGATCGGGGCGCATGGGTGGGAGATTTT
TRBV5-1	15	TRBJ1-5	few	-	CASSFQPGSNQPQHF	TGCGCCAGCAGCTTCCAGCCAGGGAGCAATCAGCCCCAGCATTTT
TRBV2	13	TRBJ2-7	-	-	CASSFRSSYEQYF	TGTGCCAGCAGTTTCAGGAGCTCCTACGAGCAGTACTTC
TRBV11-3	15	TRBJ2-1	-	TRBD2	CASSGQRTSLAEQFF	TGTGCCAGCAGCGGTCAGAGGACTAGTCTCGCTGAGCAGTTCTTC
TRBV6-1	15	TRBJ2-7	-	-	CASTWRGPMSYKQYF	TGTGCCAGCACCTGGAGGGGCCCGATGTCCTACAAGCAGTACTTC